Listed here are 2 T cell receptor beta chains from one sample, sequenced in a study of blood T cell repertoires in COVID-19. Profiled with immunoSEQ multiplex PCR; TCRdb holds only in-frame clones, not every one. Of approximately 270,000 clones in the sample, 80% to 90% were seen once. Input material: PBMCs or T cells enriched from blood (not recorded which). These receptors came from a woman aged 25 to 45 who had recovered from COVID-19.

Ten or more counts support this clone. This chain links TRBV7-9 with TRBJ1-2; D is possibly TRBD1 (5 bases). Trimming stripped 5 bases from V and 0 bases from J, with 10 bases between. The germline V gene encodes CDR1 SEHNR and CDR2 FQNEAQ (reference sequence). This CDR3 comprises 14 residues. This CDR3 reads CASSISGTNYGYTF. CDR3 DNA sequence: TGTGCCAGCAGCATCTCAGGGACTAACTATGGCTACACCTTC.

This chain joins TRBV12-3 or TRBV12-4 and TRBJ1-2, with D possibly being TRBD1 (6 bases). V gave up 2 bases and J gave up 2 bases, with 6 bases separating them. CDR3 size: 13 residues. CDR3 sequence reads: CASSLQGNYGYTF. DNA for the CDR3: TGTGCCAGCAGTTTACAGGGGAACTATGGCTACACCTTC.